The rows below give T cell receptor beta chains drawn from one sample of a study of blood T cell repertoires in COVID-19. Profiling relied on immunoSEQ multiplex PCR, and the TCRdb table lists in-frame clones only, not all of them. Of approximately 200,000 clones listed, approximately 91% were seen once; the top ten hold around 1.1%. Sequencing was done on a sample of peripheral blood. These receptors came from a man between 25 and 39 years old with acute or convalescent COVID-19. Both conserved end residues are part of each CDR3. Size tells how often a clone was seen (once, few, many) or the class of an expanded clone, and some rows leave it out.

abundance | v_gene | CDR3aa
- | TRBV27 | CASSLGQGLQNGYTF
- | TRBV27 | CASREPRGNEQFF
- | TRBV15 | CATSRGLAGSVGELFF
- | TRBV5-1 | CASSIRLAGDLGGEQFF
- | TRBV7-9 | CASSLLNTGELFF
- | TRBV25-1 | CASSETSGSLGELFF
- | TRBV15 | CATSRDPTGELFF
- | TRBV4-1 | CASSQTSGLWDYEQYF
- | TRBV27 | CASRAAKEGNQPQHF
once | TRBV28 | CATEGNTEAFF
- | TRBV19 | CASSIGGLPREQFF
- | TRBV11-2 | CASSVLRDRCF
- | TRBV5-4 | CASSSRLAGPSTDTQYF
- | TRBV5-4 | CASRSVGRGADTQYF
- | TRBV30 | CAWSVPGPGRDWETQYF
- | TRBV28 | CASSPARGQGTDSPLHF
- | TRBV15 | CATSRTTGKVYEQYF
once | TRBV27 | CASSARTGNTIYF
- | TRBV28 | CASSLFGTGYGYTF
- | TRBV7-8 | CASSFLNQPQHF
- | TRBV6-5 | CASSAARGPGEAFF
- | TRBV5-1 | CASSLLSSRSYNEQFF
- | TRBV5-4 | CASSLGGSSEAFF
- | TRBV28 | CASSSMNTEAFF
- | TRBV28 | CASTPLAGYGAFF
- | TRBV28 | CASSLGTSGASSYNEQFF
- | TRBV5-6 | CASSFRGSASGPSEQYF
- | TRBV19 | CASTSLVGTGELFF
- | TRBV9 | CASAGTVNTGELFF
- | TRBV27 | CASSPQKTKGQGFTETQYF
few | TRBV3-1/TRBV3-2 | CASSEPSGSFYEQYF
- | TRBV6-5 | CASRIGQGIPYEQYF
- | TRBV5-1 | CASSFSGGEQYF
- | TRBV5-1 | CASSLDAGTYEQYF
- | TRBV28 | CASTYPGADTQYF
- | TRBV27 | CASKPTPGYGYTF
- | TRBV5-1 | CASSPGHASNQPQHF